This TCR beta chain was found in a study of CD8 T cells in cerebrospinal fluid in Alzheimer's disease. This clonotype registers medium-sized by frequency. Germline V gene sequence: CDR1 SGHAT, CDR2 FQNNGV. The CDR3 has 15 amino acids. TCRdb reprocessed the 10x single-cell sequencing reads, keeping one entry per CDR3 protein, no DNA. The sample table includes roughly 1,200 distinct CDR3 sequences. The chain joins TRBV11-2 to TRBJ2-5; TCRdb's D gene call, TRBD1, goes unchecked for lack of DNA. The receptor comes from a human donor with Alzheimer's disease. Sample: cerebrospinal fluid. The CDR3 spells CASSLPTGAGETQYF. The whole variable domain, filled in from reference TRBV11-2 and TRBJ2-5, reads EAGVAQSPRYKIIEKRQSVAFWCNPISGHATLYWYQQILGQGPKLLIQFQNNGVVDDSQLPKDRFSAERLKGVDSTLKIQPAKLEDSAVYLCASSLPTGAGETQYFGPGTRLLVL.